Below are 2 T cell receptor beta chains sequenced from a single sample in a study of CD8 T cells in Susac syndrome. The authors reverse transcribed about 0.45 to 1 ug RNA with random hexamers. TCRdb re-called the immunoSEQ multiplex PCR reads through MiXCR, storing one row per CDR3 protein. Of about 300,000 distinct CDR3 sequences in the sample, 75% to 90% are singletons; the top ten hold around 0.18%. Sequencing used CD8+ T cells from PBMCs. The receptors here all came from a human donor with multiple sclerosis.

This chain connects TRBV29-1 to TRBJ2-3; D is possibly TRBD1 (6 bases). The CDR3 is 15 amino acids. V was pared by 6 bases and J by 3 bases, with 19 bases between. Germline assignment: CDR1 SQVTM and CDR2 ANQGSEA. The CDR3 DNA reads TGCAGCGTGCTGACAGGCTCTTGGAGTACAGATACGCAGTATTTT. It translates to CSVLTGSWSTDTQYF.

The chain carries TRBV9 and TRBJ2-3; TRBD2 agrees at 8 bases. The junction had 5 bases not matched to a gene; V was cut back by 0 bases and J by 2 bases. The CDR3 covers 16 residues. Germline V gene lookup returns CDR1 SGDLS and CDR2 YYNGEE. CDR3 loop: CASSVAGSGITDTQYF. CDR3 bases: TGTGCCAGCAGCGTAGCCGGTAGCGGGATCACAGATACGCAGTATTTT.